The clone carrying this T cell receptor beta chain was seen at least ten times. Its specificity is unknown. The data originate from a study of blood T cells in healthy people across ages. Findings and caveats of the study: Measured against age, TCR beta diversity per million T cells decreased in a roughly linear manner.

Combining a sample-barcoded 5' primer with a J-beta primer mix, a second PCR ran for 7 to 11 cycles. Tagging of each cDNA molecule was performed by a template-switch adaptor with 12 random nucleotides. TCRdb processed the 5' RACE reads anew with MiXCR; each CDR3 protein has one entry. The sample yields around 800,000 distinct CDR3 sequences, around half seen once. This CDR3 contains 17 residues. V shed 0 bases, J shed 8 bases, and the junction held 11 bases outside the gene matches. Germline V gene data show CDR1 as LGHNA and CDR2 as YNFKEQ. Sequencing was carried out using blood. The chain recombines TRBV4-2 with TRBJ2-1, with 9 bases lining up with TRBD2. The sequence was collected from a man of 80 years or more in good health. The CDR3 sequence is CASSQESGLAGFYEQFF. The CDR3 nucleotides are TGTGCCAGCAGCCAAGAATCCGGGCTAGCGGGATTCTATGAGCAGTTCTTC.